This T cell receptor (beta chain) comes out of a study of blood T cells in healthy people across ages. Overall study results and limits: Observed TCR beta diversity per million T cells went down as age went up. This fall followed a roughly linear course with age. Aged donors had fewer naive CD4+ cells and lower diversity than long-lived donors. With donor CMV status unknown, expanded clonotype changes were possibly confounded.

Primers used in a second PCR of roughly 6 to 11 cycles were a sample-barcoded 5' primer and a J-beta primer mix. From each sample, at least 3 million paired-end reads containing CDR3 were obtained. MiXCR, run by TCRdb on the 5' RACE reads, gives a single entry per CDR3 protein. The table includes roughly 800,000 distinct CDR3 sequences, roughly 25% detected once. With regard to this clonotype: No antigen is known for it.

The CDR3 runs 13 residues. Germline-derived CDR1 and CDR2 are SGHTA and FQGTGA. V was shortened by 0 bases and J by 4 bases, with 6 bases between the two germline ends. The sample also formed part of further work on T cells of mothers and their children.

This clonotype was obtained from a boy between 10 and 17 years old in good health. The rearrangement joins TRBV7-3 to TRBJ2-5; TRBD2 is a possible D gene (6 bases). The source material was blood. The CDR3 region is CASSLTLAETQYF. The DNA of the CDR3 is TGTGCCAGCAGCTTAACACTAGCAGAGACCCAGTACTTC.